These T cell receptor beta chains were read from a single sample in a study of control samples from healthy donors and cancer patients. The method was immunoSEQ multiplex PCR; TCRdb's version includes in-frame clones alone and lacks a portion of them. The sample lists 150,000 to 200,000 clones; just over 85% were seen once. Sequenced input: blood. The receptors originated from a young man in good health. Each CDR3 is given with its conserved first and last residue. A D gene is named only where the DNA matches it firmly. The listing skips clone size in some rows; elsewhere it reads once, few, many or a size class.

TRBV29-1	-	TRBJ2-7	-	TGCAGCACCTGGGACGGAACCTACGAGCAGTACTTC	CSTWDGTYEQYF
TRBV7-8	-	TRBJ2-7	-	TGTGCCAGCAGCCCCCGAGAGTCCTACGAGCAGTACTTC	CASSPRESYEQYF
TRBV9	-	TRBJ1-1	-	TGTGCCAGCAGCCCCCGCGGGCCCCCGGACACCAGCACTGAAGCTTTCTTT	CASSPRGPPDTSTEAFF
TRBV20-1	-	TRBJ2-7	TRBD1	TGCAGTGCTGGACAGGGTTACGAGCAGTACTTC	CSAGQGYEQYF
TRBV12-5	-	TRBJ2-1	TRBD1	TGTGCTAGTGGTTTGGGGTCGAGGGGGCATGAGCAGTTCTTC	CASGLGSRGHEQFF
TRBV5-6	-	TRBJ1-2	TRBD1	TGTGCCAGCAGCTTTAAAACCAGGGGGCAGAGCTATGGCTACACCTTC	CASSFKTRGQSYGYTF
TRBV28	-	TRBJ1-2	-	TGTGCCAGCAGTTTACCGGGGGGGCCTGACTATGGCTACACCTTC	CASSLPGGPDYGYTF
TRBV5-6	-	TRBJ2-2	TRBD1	TGTGCCAGCAGCTTGGAGACAGGGGGCGCGGGACCCGGGGAGCTGTTTTTT	CASSLETGGAGPGELFF
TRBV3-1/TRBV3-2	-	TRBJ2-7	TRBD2	TGTGCCAGCAGCCCGACGGGACTAGCGGGGAGATCCTACGAGCAGTACTTC	CASSPTGLAGRSYEQYF
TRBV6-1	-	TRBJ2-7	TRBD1	TGTGCCAGCAGTGAAGCGTCTAGTTACGGGGACAGGTTCAGGTACGAGCAGTACTTC	CASSEASSYGDRFRYEQYF
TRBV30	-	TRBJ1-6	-	TGTGCCTGGAGAGGCCCCGGGAATTCACCCCTCCACTTT	CAWRGPGNSPLHF
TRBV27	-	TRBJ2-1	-	TGTGCCAGCAGTCCCTCCGGGGGCTCCTACAATGAGCAGTTCTTC	CASSPSGGSYNEQFF
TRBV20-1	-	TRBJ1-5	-	TGCAGTGCTAGTTCGCCCGGGAATCAGCCCCAGCATTTT	CSASSPGNQPQHF
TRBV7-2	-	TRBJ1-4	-	TGTGCCAGCAGGGGAGGGGACACACGGATCTGGGGTGAAAAACTGTTTTTT	CASRGGDTRIWGEKLFF
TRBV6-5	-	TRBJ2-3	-	TGTGCCAGCAGTACCGGTATGGGAAATACGCAGTATTTT	CASSTGMGNTQYF
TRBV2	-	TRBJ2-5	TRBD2	TGTGCCAGCTCTCCCCAGACTAGCGGGGGTGAGACCCAGTACTTC	CASSPQTSGGETQYF
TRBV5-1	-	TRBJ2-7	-	TGCGCCAGCAGCCCGGACGCCTCCTACGAGCAGTACTTC	CASSPDASYEQYF
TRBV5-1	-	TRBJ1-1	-	TGCGCCAGCAGCCAACTCCCGCGGACAGAAGGCGACACTGAAGCTTTCTTT	CASSQLPRTEGDTEAFF
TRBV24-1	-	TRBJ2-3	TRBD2	TGTGCCACCAGTGTCCCTAGCGGGGGGGCCCCAGATACGCAGTATTTT	CATSVPSGGAPDTQYF
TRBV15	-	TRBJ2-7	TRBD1	TGTGCCACCGGGACAGGGTGGGACGAGCAGTACTTC	CATGTGWDEQYF
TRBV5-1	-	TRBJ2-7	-	TGCGCCAGCAGCGGGGGACTCTCCTCCTACGAGCAGTACTTC	CASSGGLSSYEQYF
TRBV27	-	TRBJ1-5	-	TGTGCCAGCAGTTTACACAGAAATCAGCCCCAGCATTTT	CASSLHRNQPQHF
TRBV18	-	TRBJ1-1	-	TGTGCCAGCACTGGGGGCAGCAACACTGAAGCTTTCTTT	CASTGGSNTEAFF
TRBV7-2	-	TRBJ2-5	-	TGTGCCAGCAGCTCGAGAGGGACTCCGGGGGCCTACCAAGAGACCCAGTACTTC	CASSSRGTPGAYQETQYF
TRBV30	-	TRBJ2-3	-	TGTGCCTGGAGTAAGGACAGTAGCACAGATACGCAGTATTTT	CAWSKDSSTDTQYF
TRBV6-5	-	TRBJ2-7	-	TGTGCCAGCACCAAAGGGGACAACTACGAGCAGTACTTC	CASTKGDNYEQYF
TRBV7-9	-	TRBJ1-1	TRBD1	TGTGCCAGCAGGTCCGACAGGGGGCACACTGAAGCTTTCTTT	CASRSDRGHTEAFF
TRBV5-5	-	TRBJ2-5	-	TGTGCCAGCAGCTTGGGTCCCAATCGGGTGGAGACCCAGTACTTC	CASSLGPNRVETQYF
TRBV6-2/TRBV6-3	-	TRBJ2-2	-	TGTGCCAGCAGTAGGGGTACCGGGGAGCTGTTTTTT	CASSRGTGELFF
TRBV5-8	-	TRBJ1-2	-	TGTGCCAGCAGCATATGGACGGGGGGCTATGGCTACACCTTC	CASSIWTGGYGYTF
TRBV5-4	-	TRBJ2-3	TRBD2	TGTGCCAGCAGGACCCGGACTAGCGGGGGGAGAGATACGCAGTATTTT	CASRTRTSGGRDTQYF
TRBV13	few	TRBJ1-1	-	TGTGCCAGCAGCCAACAGCGAATGAACACTGAAGCTTTCTTT	CASSQQRMNTEAFF
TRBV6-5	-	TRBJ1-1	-	TGTGCCAGTTCGGGGTACGGGCTGGCGAACACTGAAGCTTTCTTT	CASSGYGLANTEAFF
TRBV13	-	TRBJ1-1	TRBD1	TGTGCCAGCACCGTTCCGGGACAGGGAGAAGCTTTCTTT	CASTVPGQGEAFF
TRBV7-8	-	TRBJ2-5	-	TGTGCCAGCAGCCTCCGGGACCTGGGCTTTGGGGAGACCCAGTACTTC	CASSLRDLGFGETQYF
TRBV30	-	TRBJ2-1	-	TGTGCCTGGAGAGTTGGGCCCCGGCAGTTCTTC	CAWRVGPRQFF
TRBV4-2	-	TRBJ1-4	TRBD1	TGTGCCAGCAGCCGAGTCCGGGACAGGGGTCCAACTAATGAAAAACTGTTTTTT	CASSRVRDRGPTNEKLFF
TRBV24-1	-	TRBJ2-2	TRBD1	TGTGCCACCAGTGATCGACAGGGGGCAGATAACACCGGGGAGCTGTTTTTT	CATSDRQGADNTGELFF